The TCR beta chain under discussion was sequenced for a study of PD-L1 blockade in urothelial cancer. On the study more broadly: Blood was evaluated 3 weeks (second dose) and 6 weeks after therapy began. Across blood samples, T cells had a median count of around 150,000.

Germline V gene sequence: CDR1 SGHTA, CDR2 FQGTGA. CDR3 size: 15 residues. V lost 5 bases and J lost 4; bases outside the gene matches: 10. Profiled with immunoSEQ multiplex PCR; TCRdb holds only in-frame clones, not every one. The sample holds about 88,000 clones; approximately 91% are singletons and the top ten take over 8.5%. The sequenced sample was PBMCs, obtained around atezolizumab (anti-PD-L1) treatment. The chain has TRBV7-3 and TRBJ2-5; 7 positions match TRBD1. The sequence was collected from a man aged 55 to 70 with urothelial cancer. CDR3 nucleotide sequence: TGTGCCAGCAGCAAGAACCGGGACAGTAGAGAGACCCAGTACTTC. Translation: CASSKNRDSRETQYF.